Listed below are T cell receptor beta chains from one sample, sequenced in a study of T cell repertoires in aging, cancer and after chemotherapy. A single record per CDR3 protein comes from TCRdb applying MiXCR to the multiplex PCR reads. The sample includes some 770 distinct CDR3 sequences, over 40% of them seen just once. The sample taken for sequencing was blood. Every receptor here comes from a human donor with a solid tumor. The CDR3 runs from the conserved cysteine through the conserved F or W. The D gene is left open where the match is weak. Expanded clones are given a class, and other clones once, few, many or no size at all.

size: NA; V: TRBV7-6; D: NA; J: TRBJ1-2; DNA: TGTGCCAGCAGCTCCGGGACGGCTGATGGCTACACCTTC; CDR3: CASSSGTADGYTF
size: NA; V: TRBV7-6; D: NA; J: TRBJ1-3; DNA: TGTGCCAGCAGTCTAACGGCGGCGCTCTCTGCCTCTGGAAACACCATATATTTT; CDR3: CASSLTAALSASGNTIYF
size: NA; V: TRBV12-3/TRBV12-4; D: NA; J: TRBJ1-2; DNA: TGTGCCAGCAGTTTTGGAGCTGGCTACACCTTC; CDR3: CASSFGAGYTF
size: few; V: TRBV27; D: NA; J: TRBJ2-7; DNA: TGTGCCAGCAGACTCACCGGTGGGACCCACTCCTACGAGCAGTACTTC; CDR3: CASRLTGGTHSYEQYF
size: NA; V: TRBV30; D: TRBD2; J: TRBJ2-3; DNA: TGTGCCCTAGGGACGGGGGGGGCAGATACGCAGTATTTT; CDR3: CALGTGGADTQYF
size: NA; V: TRBV29-1; D: NA; J: TRBJ2-5; DNA: TGCAGCGTTACCTTGACAGAAAGGGAGACCCAGTACTTC; CDR3: CSVTLTERETQYF
size: NA; V: TRBV5-5; D: NA; J: TRBJ1-2; DNA: TGTGCCAGCAGCTTGGAAGGGGTGGGAGGCTACACCTTC; CDR3: CASSLEGVGGYTF
size: few; V: TRBV12-3/TRBV12-4; D: TRBD1; J: TRBJ1-2; DNA: TGTGCCAGCACCCCCACAGGGGACTATGGCTACACCTTC; CDR3: CASTPTGDYGYTF
size: NA; V: TRBV6-5; D: NA; J: TRBJ1-5; DNA: TGTGCCAGCAGTTCCCCGGGGGGTAACGGCAATCAGCCCCAGCATTTT; CDR3: CASSSPGGNGNQPQHF
size: few; V: TRBV27; D: NA; J: TRBJ1-5; DNA: TGTGCCAGCAGACAGGGCAATCAGCCCCAGCATTTT; CDR3: CASRQGNQPQHF
size: NA; V: TRBV6-5; D: NA; J: TRBJ2-6; DNA: TGTGCCAGCAGTTCGGGCAGGGTTTTCTCTGGGGCCAACGTCCTGACTTTC; CDR3: CASSSGRVFSGANVLTF
size: once; V: TRBV10-3; D: TRBD1; J: TRBJ1-5; DNA: TGTGCCATCAGGACAGGGGATCAGCCCCAGCATTTT; CDR3: CAIRTGDQPQHF
size: NA; V: TRBV7-9; D: NA; J: TRBJ2-2; DNA: TGTGCCAGCACCCAGGGTCGGGCACCGAACACCGGGGAGCTGTTTTTT; CDR3: CASTQGRAPNTGELFF
size: NA; V: TRBV7-9; D: NA; J: TRBJ2-7; DNA: TGTGCCAGCAGCTTAGGTGGCAGAGCGTCCTACGAGCAGTACTTC; CDR3: CASSLGGRASYEQYF
size: NA; V: TRBV7-9; D: NA; J: TRBJ1-1; DNA: TGTGCCAGCTCCACGGGGGCTACCTCTAACACTGAAGCTTTCTTT; CDR3: CASSTGATSNTEAFF
size: few; V: TRBV7-9; D: NA; J: TRBJ1-4; DNA: TGTGCCAGCAGGGACGGGACGTCAGGGGAAAAACTGTTTTTT; CDR3: CASRDGTSGEKLFF
size: NA; V: TRBV7-9; D: TRBD1; J: TRBJ1-1; DNA: TGTGCCAGCAGCTCGCGGACAGGGGGCACTGAAGCTTTCTTT; CDR3: CASSSRTGGTEAFF
size: NA; V: TRBV12-3/TRBV12-4; D: NA; J: TRBJ1-2; DNA: TGTGCCAGCAGTTTTAGGAGCGGCTACACCTTC; CDR3: CASSFRSGYTF
size: few; V: TRBV5-1; D: TRBD1; J: TRBJ1-2; DNA: TGCGCCAGCAGCCAACAGGGGGCGGACTATGGCTACACCTTC; CDR3: CASSQQGADYGYTF
size: NA; V: TRBV6-5; D: NA; J: TRBJ2-7; DNA: TGTGCCAGCAGTTACACATCCCCTTACGAGCAGTACTTC; CDR3: CASSYTSPYEQYF
size: few; V: TRBV29-1; D: NA; J: TRBJ1-5; DNA: TGCAGCGTTGGAGACGCAGGGATCTCTCAGCCCCAGCATTTT; CDR3: CSVGDAGISQPQHF
size: NA; V: TRBV20-1; D: NA; J: TRBJ1-1; DNA: TGCAGTGCCGAGGGGGGATCGAGCACTGAAGCTTTCTTT; CDR3: CSAEGGSSTEAFF
size: NA; V: TRBV20-1; D: NA; J: TRBJ1-1; DNA: TGCAGTGCTCCTCGGGGAGACCCCATGAACACTGAAGCTTTCTTT; CDR3: CSAPRGDPMNTEAFF
size: NA; V: TRBV7-3; D: NA; J: TRBJ1-5; DNA: TGTGCCAGCAGCTTATCGACTAGCACAGATACGCAGCATTTT; CDR3: CASSLSTSTDTQHF
size: NA; V: TRBV6-5; D: TRBD1; J: TRBJ2-6; DNA: TGTGCCAGCAGCAGGGACAGCTCTGGGGCCAACGTCCTGACTTTC; CDR3: CASSRDSSGANVLTF
size: few; V: TRBV20-1; D: TRBD1; J: TRBJ1-2; DNA: TGCAGTGCCGCGCCGGGACAGGGGGTATCCTATGGCTACACCTTC; CDR3: CSAAPGQGVSYGYTF
size: NA; V: TRBV19; D: NA; J: TRBJ1-2; DNA: TGTGCCAGTAGTATTTTGACAGCCACAGGCTACACCTTC; CDR3: CASSILTATGYTF
size: NA; V: TRBV13; D: NA; J: TRBJ1-3; DNA: TGTGCCAGCAGTGATTTCGTACCGGGACAACAATACTCTGGAAACACCATATATTTT; CDR3: CASSDFVPGQQYSGNTIYF
size: NA; V: TRBV6-5; D: NA; J: TRBJ2-5; DNA: TGTGCCAGCAGTCCTCTCCGGTGGGAGACCCAGTACTTC; CDR3: CASSPLRWETQYF
size: NA; V: TRBV6-6; D: NA; J: TRBJ1-5; DNA: TGTGCCAGCAGCCTAGTAAGCAATCAGCCCCAGCATTTT; CDR3: CASSLVSNQPQHF
size: NA; V: TRBV20-1; D: TRBD1; J: TRBJ2-6; DNA: TGCAGTGCTCCCACGGGACAGGGGCCCACCGGGGCCAACGTCCTGACTTTC; CDR3: CSAPTGQGPTGANVLTF
size: NA; V: TRBV6-2/TRBV6-3; D: NA; J: TRBJ2-7; DNA: TGTGCCAGCAGTTACAACCAGGGGAGCTCCTACGAGCAGTACTTC; CDR3: CASSYNQGSSYEQYF
size: NA; V: TRBV6-6; D: TRBD1; J: TRBJ1-1; DNA: TGTGCCAGCACCCCGACAGGGTTGAACACTGAAGCTTTCTTT; CDR3: CASTPTGLNTEAFF
size: NA; V: TRBV6-1; D: TRBD1; J: TRBJ2-7; DNA: TGTGCCAGCAGGTGGGGAAAGGGACAGGGAACCTACGAGCAGTACTTC; CDR3: CASRWGKGQGTYEQYF
size: NA; V: TRBV5-6; D: TRBD1; J: TRBJ1-2; DNA: TGTGCCAGCAGCCTGCGGGTAGGGGGCGACTATGGCTACACCTTC; CDR3: CASSLRVGGDYGYTF
size: NA; V: TRBV5-6; D: NA; J: TRBJ1-1; DNA: TGTGCCAGCAGCCCGGCCCCATTAACCGGGGATGCTTTCTTT; CDR3: CASSPAPLTGDAFF
size: NA; V: TRBV11-2; D: NA; J: TRBJ1-2; DNA: TGTGCCAGCAGCTTAGTCGGAGGTAACTATGGCTACACCTTC; CDR3: CASSLVGGNYGYTF
size: NA; V: TRBV7-9; D: NA; J: TRBJ1-2; DNA: TGTGCCAGCAGCTCCCCAAGGGCAGTTCTGGGTGGCTACACCTTC; CDR3: CASSSPRAVLGGYTF
size: NA; V: TRBV6-6; D: NA; J: TRBJ2-7; DNA: TGTGCCAGCAGTTCGCCCTACGAGCAGTACTTC; CDR3: CASSSPYEQYF
size: few; V: TRBV20-1; D: NA; J: TRBJ2-7; DNA: TGCAGTGCCAAGCCTGGGGCCTACGAGCAGTACTTC; CDR3: CSAKPGAYEQYF
size: NA; V: TRBV20-1; D: NA; J: TRBJ1-1; DNA: TGCAGTGCTAGTTTTCTCGCAGGGCACGGTGAAGCTTTCTTT; CDR3: CSASFLAGHGEAFF